The 22 T cell receptor beta chains below come from one sample, sequenced in a study of shared clonotypes between healthy human individuals. Sequencing used immunoSEQ multiplex PCR; TCRdb keeps in-frame clones, though not all of them. Of about 2.4 million clones in the sample, roughly 93% were seen once. Input material: naive CD4+ T cells from PBMCs. Specified subset: CD45RA+ positively selected. These receptors were obtained from a man between 18 and 29 years old in good health. Some clones in this sample may be carry-over from other donors' samples.

V and J are TRBV5-4 and TRBJ1-4, with 7 bases matching TRBD1. Per germline, CDR1 SGHNT and CDR2 YYREEE (reference sequence). This CDR3 is 17 amino acids long. V was pared by 4 bases and J by 0 bases, with 9 bases of the junction left unmatched. The CDR3 bases are TGTGCCAGCAGCCCACAGGGGCGAGGGGCAACTAATGAAAAACTGTTTTTT. Its protein is CASSPQGRGATNEKLFF.

The chain employs TRBV2 and TRBJ2-1; D might be TRBD2 (6 bases). Deletions cut 7 bases from V and 3 bases from J, with 13 bases between. This CDR3 is 14 amino acids long. Germline V lookup: CDR1 SNHLY, CDR2 FYNNEI. CDR3 nucleotides: TGTGCCAGCATAACTAGCCCCAACTACAATGAGCAGTTCTTC. This codes for CASITSPNYNEQFF.

V and J are TRBV5-1 and TRBJ1-2; TRBD1 aligns across 8 bases. The germline V gene has CDR1 SGHRS and CDR2 YFSETQ. V gave up 4 bases and J gave up 7 bases; unmatched junction bases: 9. The CDR3 spans 14 residues. CDR3 coding DNA: TGCGCCAGCAGCCCGACGACAGGGGAAGGTGGCTACACCTTC. As protein: CASSPTTGEGGYTF.

The chain couples TRBV6-5 to TRBJ1-2; 8 bases are a match to TRBD1. Germline loops: CDR1 MNHEY, CDR2 SVGAGI. J lost 2 bases, V lost 6 bases, and 5 bases had no gene match. The CDR3 runs 14 residues. For the CDR3, the DNA is TGTGCCAGCAGGTCGACAGGGGCAAACTATGGCTACACCTTC. This sequence encodes CASRSTGANYGYTF.

This chain uses TRBV7-9 with TRBJ2-7; 12 nucleotides agree with TRBD2. The J segment lost 6 bases and the V segment lost 5 bases, leaving 5 bases of the junction unmatched. From germline, CDR1 is SEHNR and CDR2 FQNEAQ (reference sequence). The CDR3 runs 14 residues. The CDR3: CASSPGLAGPEQYF. Written as DNA, the CDR3 is TGTGCCAGCAGCCCCGGACTAGCGGGACCCGAGCAGTACTTC.

The J gene is TRBJ2-7, the V gene TRBV29-1, with 13 bases matching TRBD2. Germline assignment: CDR1 SQVTM and CDR2 ANQGSEA. This CDR3 comprises 13 residues. Trimming removed 6 bases from V and 7 bases from J; junction bases left unmatched: 6. This CDR3 reads CSVRLAGGWEQYF. The DNA of the CDR3 is TGCAGCGTGCGACTAGCGGGAGGTTGGGAGCAGTACTTC.

The chain uses TRBV10-3 and TRBJ2-3, with 11 bases that match TRBD2. Trimming took 7 bases from V and 5 from J; bases not matched to a gene: 5. Germline values: CDR1 ENHRY, CDR2 SYGVKD. The CDR3 has 14 residues. CDR3 protein: CAINSGRAVDTQYF. In DNA form, the CDR3 reads TGTGCCATCAATAGCGGGAGGGCCGTAGATACGCAGTATTTT.

The chain couples TRBV6-5 to TRBJ1-4; D possibly corresponds to TRBD1 (5 bases). Trimming took off 6 bases at V and 7 bases at J, with 12 bases between the two ends. Looked up from germline, CDR1 is MNHEY and CDR2 is SVGAGI. CDR3 length: 13 residues. The CDR3 DNA reads TGTGCCAGCAGCCGGGGGGTCGGTGAAAAACTGTTTTTT. It codes for CASSRGVGEKLFF.

This chain's CDR3 is CASSTLGPPDEQYF. DNA for the CDR3: TGTGCCAGCAGCACCTTAGGCCCTCCCGACGAGCAGTACTTC. J is TRBJ2-7 and V is TRBV28; D gene ambiguous. In germline, CDR1 is MDHEN, CDR2 SYDVKM. V lost 6 bases to trimming and J lost 5 bases, with 17 bases between them. The CDR3 sequence is 14 residues long.

V is TRBV27 and J is TRBJ2-1, with 7 nucleotides matching TRBD2. The CDR3 consists of 16 residues. Germline V gene data show CDR1 as MNHEY and CDR2 as SMNVEV (reference sequence). With V trimmed by 3 bases and J by 0 bases, 5 bases remained unmatched. The CDR3 sequence: CASSFPASGSYNEQFF. The CDR3 region has the DNA TGTGCCAGCAGTTTCCCCGCTAGCGGCTCCTACAATGAGCAGTTCTTC.

With respect to this clone: At the DNA level, this CDR3 is encoded by other sequences in the same sample as well. The gene calls are TRBV11-2 and TRBJ2-1; unclear D gene. Germline assignment: CDR1 SGHAT and CDR2 FQNNGV. V lost 2 bases and J lost 4, with 6 bases in between. The CDR3 is 13 residues long. The CDR3 reads CASSLFPYNEQFF. The CDR3 DNA is TGTGCCAGCAGCTTATTCCCTTACAATGAGCAGTTCTTC.

The chain uses TRBV7-9 and TRBJ1-1, with D possibly being TRBD1 (6 bases). V was pared by 10 bases and J by 4 bases, with 16 bases between. Germline CDR1 and CDR2: SEHNR and FQNEAQ (reference sequence). The CDR3 loop spans 13 amino acids. CDR3 residues: CAITKQGGTEAFF. The CDR3 coding sequence is TGTGCCATCACAAAACAGGGCGGCACTGAAGCTTTCTTT.

V usage is TRBV11-2 and J usage is TRBJ2-7; D call uncertain. Germline values: CDR1 SGHAT, CDR2 FQNNGV. This CDR3 has 14 amino acids. V lost 1 base and J lost 6, with 13 bases in between. CDR3 loop: CASSLVSRAPEQYF. The CDR3 DNA sequence: TGTGCCAGCAGCTTAGTTAGCCGGGCTCCCGAGCAGTACTTC.

The CDR3 loop is CASSLGPSGAYNEQFF. For the CDR3, the DNA is TGTGCCAGCAGCTTAGGCCCCTCGGGGGCCTACAATGAGCAGTTCTTC. V usage is TRBV11-2 and J usage is TRBJ2-1, with TRBD2 as a possible D gene (6 bases). V shed 1 base and J shed 2 bases, with 12 bases lying between them. Germline V gene sequence: CDR1 SGHAT, CDR2 FQNNGV. The length of the CDR3 is 16 residues.

The V call is TRBV5-1, the J call TRBJ2-5; D may correspond to TRBD1 or TRBD2 (5 bases each). The V end lost 1 base, the J end lost 10 bases, and 20 bases lay between the germline ends. The CDR3 totals 15 residues. Germline V gene lookup returns CDR1 SGHRS and CDR2 YFSETQ. The chain's CDR3 is CASSLWWDAGVGQYF. In DNA, the CDR3 is TGCGCCAGCAGCTTGTGGTGGGACGCCGGTGTGGGCCAGTACTTC.

V usage is TRBV10-1 and J usage is TRBJ1-4, with D possibly TRBD1 on 5 matching bases. The CDR3 is 12 amino acids. V was clipped by 6 bases and J by 8 bases, with 10 bases between them. The germline V gene encodes CDR1 WNHNN and CDR2 SYGVQD (reference sequence). CDR3 nucleotide sequence: TGCGCCAGCAGAGGACAAGACGAAAAACTGTTTTTT. It is translated as CASRGQDEKLFF.

Remarks on this clone: This sample also contains other DNA sequences that code for the same CDR3. V usage is TRBV2 and J usage is TRBJ2-2; D uncertain. V was shortened by 6 bases and J by 2 bases, with 7 bases between the two germline ends. The CDR3 runs 13 residues. Germline V gene data show CDR1 as SNHLY and CDR2 as FYNNEI. CDR3 loop: CASSGQNTGELFF. DNA for the CDR3: TGTGCCAGCAGCGGGCAAAACACCGGGGAGCTGTTTTTT.

The gene calls are TRBV2 and TRBJ2-2; TRBD1 matches at 9 bases. Germline V gene lookup returns CDR1 SNHLY and CDR2 FYNNEI. V shed 7 bases, J shed 2 bases, and the junction held 5 bases outside the gene matches. CDR3 size: 15 residues. The CDR3 DNA is TGTGCCAGCACTAGGGACAGGGATAACACCGGGGAGCTGTTTTTT. Amino acid sequence: CASTRDRDNTGELFF.

The rearrangement joins TRBV5-1 to TRBJ1-5, with a weak D call TRBD1 (5 bases). The germline V gene has CDR1 SGHRS and CDR2 YFSETQ. V was cut by 0 bases and J by 8 bases, with 9 bases left in between. This CDR3 has 13 amino acids. The CDR3 coding sequence is TGCGCCAGCAGCTTGGTAGGGGCGGAGCCCCAGCATTTT. Translating it yields CASSLVGAEPQHF.

The chain recombines TRBV7-2 with TRBJ2-3; no clear D. The CDR3 runs 15 residues. CDR1 is SGHTA, CDR2 FQGNSA, per germline. The germline V and J ends were trimmed by 2 bases and 2 bases, with 11 bases remaining between them. The CDR3 here is CASSLRWVATDTQYF. The CDR3 region has the DNA TGTGCCAGCAGCTTACGGTGGGTGGCCACAGATACGCAGTATTTT.

This chain links TRBV19 with TRBJ1-1; D is unclear. Trimming cost V 6 bases and J 0 bases, with 14 bases left between them. This CDR3 spans 15 amino acids. Looked up from germline, CDR1 is LNHDA and CDR2 is SQIVND (reference sequence). This chain's CDR3 is CASRVVHSVNTEAFF. CDR3 DNA sequence: TGTGCCAGTAGGGTGGTTCACTCGGTGAACACTGAAGCTTTCTTT.

The chain employs TRBV5-1 and TRBJ1-1; the D gene is possibly TRBD1 (6 bases). CDR3 length: 14 amino acids. With 2 bases removed from V and 4 bases from J, the gap between germline ends came to 12 bases. In germline, CDR1 is SGHRS, CDR2 YFSETQ. CDR3 in amino acids: CASSFQGFGTEAFF. The CDR3 bases are TGCGCCAGCAGCTTTCAGGGGTTCGGCACTGAAGCTTTCTTT.